The rows below give T cell receptor beta chains drawn from one sample of a study. TCRdb itself ran the RT-PCR reads through MiXCR, one entry per CDR3 protein. The table records about 680,000 distinct CDR3 sequences, around 14% of them present only once. Input material: memory CD4+ T cells from blood. These receptors were collected from a female donor in good health, serving as a healthy control. The CDR3 runs from the conserved cysteine through the conserved F or W. A D gene is named only where the DNA matches it firmly. A row's size may be missing; if present it is once, few, many or a size class.

>.|TRBV7-8|TRBJ1-4|.
TGTGCCAGCAGCCCTCTTCTGGGGGGGGCGTATGAAAAACTGTTTTTT
CASSPLLGGAYEKLFF
>.|TRBV6-2/TRBV6-3|TRBJ2-2|.
TGTGCCAGCAGTTACCTGCCTCGCGGCACCGGGGAGCTGTTTTTT
CASSYLPRGTGELFF
>many|TRBV27|TRBJ2-7|TRBD1
TGTGCCAGCAGGAACCTTCAGGGGGCTGACGAGCAGTACTTC
CASRNLQGADEQYF
>many|TRBV7-2|TRBJ2-5|.
TGTGCCAGCAGCTTAGCGCAAGGGGCCCAGTACTTC
CASSLAQGAQYF
>.|TRBV20-1|TRBJ2-3|.
TGCAGTGCTAACACAGGATCCACAGATACGCAGTATTTT
CSANTGSTDTQYF
>few|TRBV7-9|TRBJ1-1|.
TGTGCCAGCAGCTTAGCCTTTGGACTCAGGAATTTGGCTTTCTTT
CASSLAFGLRNLAFF
>few|TRBV28|TRBJ1-2|.
TGTGCCAGCAGTTTAATCAGAGCCTATGGCTACACCTTC
CASSLIRAYGYTF
>few|TRBV6-2/TRBV6-3|TRBJ2-1|TRBD2
TGTGCCAGCAGTTACTCTAACGGGGGGGTTTCCTACAATGAGCAGTTCTTC
CASSYSNGGVSYNEQFF
>few|TRBV6-2/TRBV6-3|TRBJ2-1|TRBD2
TGTGCCAGCAGCTACTCGGCTAGCGGGATTAATGAGCAGTTCTTC
CASSYSASGINEQFF
>few|TRBV18|TRBJ2-5|.
TGTGCCAGCTCACCGCGAGTCTACCAAGAGACCCAGTACTTC
CASSPRVYQETQYF
>.|TRBV24-1|TRBJ2-3|TRBD1
TGTGCCACCAGTGGACCAATCAGGGGGTCGTCCCCAGATACGCAGTATTTT
CATSGPIRGSSPDTQYF
>few|TRBV24-1|TRBJ2-1|.
TGTGCCACCAGTGATCCTCTTACTGAGCAGTTCTTC
CATSDPLTEQFF
>.|TRBV24-1|TRBJ2-1|TRBD1
TGTGCCACCAGTGATCAAACAGGGGCCCGCTCCTACAATGAGCAGTTCTTC
CATSDQTGARSYNEQFF
>many|TRBV29-1|TRBJ1-1|.
TGCAGCGCTCAGGGATACCAAATAGAAGCTTTCTTT
CSAQGYQIEAFF
>few|TRBV7-8|TRBJ2-1|.
TGTGCCAGCAGCTTAAGCGGCCCGGTCGATGAGCAGTTCTTC
CASSLSGPVDEQFF
>.|TRBV2|TRBJ2-5|TRBD2
TGTGCCAGCAGTGAAGCGCGGGGGGGCGGGACCCAGTACTTC
CASSEARGGGTQYF
>.|TRBV6-1|TRBJ1-5|.
TGTGCCAGCAGTGAAAATGGGGGGGTTCAGCCCCAGCATTTT
CASSENGGVQPQHF
>many|TRBV20-1|TRBJ2-1|.
TGCAGTGGACTGAGCGGCTCAGCTTCATACAATGAGCAGTTCTTC
CSGLSGSASYNEQFF
>few|TRBV7-9|TRBJ2-1|TRBD2
TGTGCCAGCAGCGCCCCTAGCGGGATCTACAATGAGCAGTTCTTC
CASSAPSGIYNEQFF